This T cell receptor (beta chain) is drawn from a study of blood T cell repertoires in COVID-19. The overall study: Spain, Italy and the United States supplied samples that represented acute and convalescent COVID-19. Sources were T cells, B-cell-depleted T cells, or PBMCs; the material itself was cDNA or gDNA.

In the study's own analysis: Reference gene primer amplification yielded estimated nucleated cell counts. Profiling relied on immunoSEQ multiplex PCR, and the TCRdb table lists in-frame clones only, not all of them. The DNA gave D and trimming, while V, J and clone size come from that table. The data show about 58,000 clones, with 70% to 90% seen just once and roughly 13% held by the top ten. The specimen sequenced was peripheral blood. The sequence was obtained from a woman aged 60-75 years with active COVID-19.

The CDR3 loop is CASSPQRGLNTGELFF. The CDR3 DNA sequence: TGTGCCAGCAGCCCGCAGAGGGGACTGAACACCGGGGAGCTGTTTTTT. The chain has TRBV7-9 and TRBJ2-2; D may be TRBD2 (6 bases). With 5 bases removed from V and 1 base from J, the gap between germline ends came to 14 bases. The CDR3 length is 16 residues. The germline V gene encodes CDR1 SEHNR and CDR2 FQNEAQ (reference sequence).